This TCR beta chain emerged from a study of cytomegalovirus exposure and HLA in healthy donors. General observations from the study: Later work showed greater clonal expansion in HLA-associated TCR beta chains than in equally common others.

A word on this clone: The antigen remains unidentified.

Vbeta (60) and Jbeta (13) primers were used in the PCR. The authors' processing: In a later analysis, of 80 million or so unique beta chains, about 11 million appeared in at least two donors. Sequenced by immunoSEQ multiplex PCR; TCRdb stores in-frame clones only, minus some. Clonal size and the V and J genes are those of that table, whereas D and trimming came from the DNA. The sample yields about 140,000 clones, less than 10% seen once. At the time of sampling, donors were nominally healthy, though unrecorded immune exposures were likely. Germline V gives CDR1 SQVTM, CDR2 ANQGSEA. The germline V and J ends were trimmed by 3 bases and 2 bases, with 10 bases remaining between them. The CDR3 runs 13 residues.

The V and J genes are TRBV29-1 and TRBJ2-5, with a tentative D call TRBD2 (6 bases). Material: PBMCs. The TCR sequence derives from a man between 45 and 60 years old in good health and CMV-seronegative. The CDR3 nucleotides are TGCAGCGTTGACATGGGGAGGCAAGAGACCCAGTACTTC. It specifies CSVDMGRQETQYF.